These T cell receptor beta chains were read from a single sample in a study of shared clonotypes between healthy human individuals. Sequencing was performed with immunoSEQ multiplex PCR; in TCRdb, only in-frame clones are kept and a portion is missing. The table lists fewer than 800,000 clones, about 90% of them singletons. Sequenced material: naive CD8+ T cells sorted from blood. The receptors shown here come from a man in his thirties or forties in good health. CDR3s include the opening cysteine and the closing phenylalanine or tryptophan. The D gene is left open where the match is weak. Clone size is stated in some rows and not others, as once, few, many or a class when expanded.

CDR3 protein,CDR3 DNA,D gene,V gene,J gene,clone size
CASSPNGSEKLFF,TGTGCCAGCTCACCGAACGGTAGCGAAAAACTGTTTTTT,NA,TRBV18,TRBJ1-4,few
CASSLSGGGPLGEQFF,TGTGCCAGCAGTTTATCGGGGGGAGGGCCTCTAGGTGAGCAGTTCTTC,TRBD2,TRBV27,TRBJ2-1,NA
CASSRDRESYEQYF,TGTGCCAGCAGCCGAGACAGGGAATCCTACGAGCAGTACTTC,TRBD1,TRBV7-8,TRBJ2-7,once
CASSTLGAGPGELFF,TGTGCCAGCAGTACCCTGGGGGCCGGTCCCGGGGAGCTGTTTTTT,NA,TRBV27,TRBJ2-2,NA
CASSEEVGWRNTGELFF,TGTGCCAGCAGCGAAGAAGTAGGGTGGCGGAACACCGGGGAGCTGTTTTTT,NA,TRBV6-1,TRBJ2-2,NA
CASSLGNEQFF,TGTGCCAGCAGCCTTGGCAATGAGCAGTTCTTC,NA,TRBV7-9,TRBJ2-1,NA
CASSLQLEESTDTQYF,TGCGCCAGCAGCTTGCAACTAGAAGAGAGCACAGATACGCAGTATTTT,NA,TRBV5-1,TRBJ2-3,NA
CASQDTGLWTGELFF,TGTGCCAGCCAAGACACAGGGCTCTGGACCGGGGAGCTGTTTTTT,NA,TRBV27,TRBJ2-2,NA
CASSSTGTNQPQHF,TGTGCCAGCAGTTCGACAGGTACCAATCAGCCCCAGCATTTT,NA,TRBV27,TRBJ1-5,NA
CASSLPPGGLGNEQFF,TGTGCCAGCAGTTTACCCCCGGGCGGCCTCGGCAATGAGCAGTTCTTC,NA,TRBV28,TRBJ2-1,NA
CASSTNYNEQFF,TGTGCCAGCAGTACCAACTACAATGAGCAGTTCTTC,NA,TRBV27,TRBJ2-1,NA
CASSDRTASGGEQFF,TGTGCCAGCAGTGATAGGACGGCCTCCGGGGGGGAGCAGTTCTTC,TRBD2,TRBV6-1,TRBJ2-1,NA
CTSSQWASPHNEQFF,TGCACCAGCAGCCAATGGGCTAGTCCCCACAATGAGCAGTTCTTC,NA,TRBV1,TRBJ2-1,once
CASSLLRTNQSRANVLTF,TGTGCCAGTAGTTTGCTGCGGACAAATCAAAGTCGGGCCAACGTCCTGACTTTC,NA,TRBV19,TRBJ2-6,NA
CASSSGQPYEQYF,TGTGCCAGTAGTTCGGGACAGCCTTACGAGCAGTACTTC,TRBD1,TRBV19,TRBJ2-7,NA
CSGLDGQETQYF,TGCAGCGGCTTGGACGGTCAAGAGACCCAGTACTTC,NA,TRBV29-1,TRBJ2-5,NA
CASSLPTPYEQFF,TGTGCCAGCAGTTTACCCACCCCCTATGAGCAGTTCTTC,NA,TRBV27,TRBJ2-1,NA
CASSLSTGGTEAFF,TGCGCCAGCAGCTTATCCACGGGGGGGACTGAAGCTTTCTTT,NA,TRBV5-1,TRBJ1-1,NA
CASSLDGEDGYTF,TGTGCCAGCAGCTTAGACGGAGAGGATGGCTACACCTTC,NA,TRBV7-8,TRBJ1-2,NA
CASSIRQGSYEQYF,TGTGCCAGCAGTATAAGACAGGGAAGCTACGAGCAGTACTTC,TRBD1,TRBV16,TRBJ2-7,NA
CASSQGTQGSYEQYF,TGTGCCAGCAGCCAAGGCACTCAGGGGTCCTACGAGCAGTACTTC,NA,TRBV4-2,TRBJ2-7,NA
CASRITGSYEQYF,TGTGCCAGCAGGATAACAGGATCCTACGAGCAGTACTTC,NA,TRBV27,TRBJ2-7,NA
CASSATPVREAFF,TGTGCCAGCAGTGCCACACCAGTGCGGGAAGCTTTCTTT,NA,TRBV27,TRBJ1-1,NA
CATTLGGGLSSQETQYF,TGTGCCACCACCCTTGGGGGGGGGCTCTCAAGTCAAGAGACCCAGTACTTC,NA,TRBV7-9,TRBJ2-5,NA
CASRRTSVPAGELFF,TGTGCCAGCAGACGGACTAGCGTTCCCGCCGGGGAGCTGTTTTTT,TRBD2,TRBV5-4,TRBJ2-2,NA
CASSLVADGDYEQFF,TGTGCCAGCAGCTTAGTGGCAGATGGGGACTATGAGCAGTTCTTC,NA,TRBV7-6,TRBJ2-1,NA
CASSDLQETQYF,TGTGCCAGCAGCGACCTCCAAGAGACCCAGTACTTC,NA,TRBV27,TRBJ2-5,NA
CASSVVGMDEQYF,TGTGCCAGCAGCGTAGTTGGCATGGACGAGCAGTACTTC,NA,TRBV9,TRBJ2-7,NA
CASSPKGTLELFF,TGTGCCAGCAGCCCAAAAGGCACATTGGAGCTGTTTTTT,NA,TRBV7-9,TRBJ2-2,NA
CASSPGGTVNYGYTF,TGTGCCAGCAGCCCAGGTGGGACAGTCAACTATGGCTACACCTTC,TRBD1,TRBV7-9,TRBJ1-2,NA
CASGDRDRGEIEAFF,TGTGCCAGCGGGGACCGGGACAGGGGAGAGATTGAAGCTTTCTTT,TRBD1,TRBV7-9,TRBJ1-1,NA
CASSEWGSYEQYF,TGTGCCAGCAGTGAATGGGGCTCCTACGAGCAGTACTTC,NA,TRBV6-1,TRBJ2-7,NA
CASSPGRGPYEQYF,TGTGCCAGCAGTCCAGGCCGCGGACCCTACGAGCAGTACTTC,NA,TRBV7-8,TRBJ2-7,NA
CASRRAWAPGPRYEQFF,TGTGCCAGCAGGCGAGCATGGGCACCGGGACCTCGCTATGAGCAGTTCTTC,NA,TRBV5-4,TRBJ2-1,once
CASSLLRAGSYNEQFF,TGTGCCAGCAGTTTACTGCGGGCGGGTTCCTACAATGAGCAGTTCTTC,NA,TRBV27,TRBJ2-1,NA
CSVGSGDRNEQFF,TGCAGCGTTGGTTCAGGGGATCGGAATGAGCAGTTCTTC,NA,TRBV29-1,TRBJ2-1,NA
CASSLGEWDTLMWDYGYTF,TGTGCCAGCAGCTTGGGGGAGTGGGACACACTGATGTGGGACTATGGCTACACCTTC,NA,TRBV5-4,TRBJ1-2,NA
CATSREGGGNEKLFF,TGTGCCACCAGCAGAGAAGGGGGTGGGAATGAAAAACTGTTTTTT,NA,TRBV15,TRBJ1-4,NA
CASSPLPDRESYNEQFF,TGTGCCAGCAGCCCCCTGCCGGACAGAGAATCGTACAATGAGCAGTTCTTC,NA,TRBV7-9,TRBJ2-1,once
CASTRLAGNEQFF,TGTGCCAGCACCAGACTAGCTGGGAATGAGCAGTTCTTC,TRBD2,TRBV6-5,TRBJ2-1,NA
CASRSATGLLGQYF,TGTGCCAGCAGATCGGCGACAGGGCTTTTAGGACAGTACTTC,TRBD1,TRBV28,TRBJ2-7,NA
CASSFGSGTYEQYF,TGTGCCAGCAGCTTCGGATCGGGGACTTACGAGCAGTACTTC,NA,TRBV7-6,TRBJ2-7,once
CASTAGQSYNEQFF,TGTGCCAGCACGGCGGGACAGTCTTACAATGAGCAGTTCTTC,NA,TRBV27,TRBJ2-1,once
CASSRDRANEQFF,TGTGCCAGCAGTCGGGACAGGGCAAATGAGCAGTTCTTC,TRBD1,TRBV7-2,TRBJ2-1,once
CASALAGADEQFF,TGTGCCAGCGCCCTAGCGGGAGCGGATGAGCAGTTCTTC,TRBD2,TRBV6-5,TRBJ2-1,NA
CSVGQITGELFF,TGCAGCGTTGGGCAGATCACCGGGGAGCTGTTTTTT,NA,TRBV29-1,TRBJ2-2,NA
CASSSSRQGEDTEAFF,TGTGCCAGCAGCTCCTCGCGACAGGGGGAAGACACTGAAGCTTTCTTT,TRBD1,TRBV7-9,TRBJ1-1,NA
CASSSTRDALGETQYF,TGTGCCAGCAGCTCTACCCGGGACGCCTTAGGGGAGACCCAGTACTTC,NA,TRBV7-9,TRBJ2-5,NA
CASSLSDYQVPDTQYF,TGTGCCAGCAGCTTAAGTGACTACCAAGTTCCAGATACGCAGTATTTT,NA,TRBV7-2,TRBJ2-3,NA
CASSPPWYNEQFF,TGTGCCAGCAGCCCCCCCTGGTACAATGAGCAGTTCTTC,NA,TRBV28,TRBJ2-1,NA